These T cell receptor beta chains were read from a single sample in a study of CD8+ T cells in alopecia areata. Clones were sequenced by immunoSEQ multiplex PCR, and TCRdb holds only the in-frame ones, with some missing. This table has about 180,000 clones, 40% to 65% appearing once. Sequences were derived from CD8+ T cells sorted from blood, sampled at week 24, from a patient treated with tofacitinib. The receptors here all came from a human donor with alopecia areata. Both conserved end residues are trimmed from each CDR3. Not all rows give a size; the values are once, few, many and, for expanded clones, a class.

V gene,clone size,J gene,CDR3 protein
TRBV19,few,TRBJ1-1,ASSIGAGIAEAF
TRBV9,-,TRBJ2-3,ASSVGSRTATDTQY
TRBV30,-,TRBJ1-2,AGDRVQVDGYT
TRBV10-3,-,TRBJ2-4,AISDTGRDIQY
TRBV4-3,-,TRBJ2-1,ASSQFQGNEQF
TRBV9,once,TRBJ2-7,ASSPTTGDEQY
TRBV7-9,-,TRBJ1-2,ASSLNQGKANYGYT
TRBV5-1,-,TRBJ2-3,ASSLVVSGGGDTQY
TRBV29-1,-,TRBJ1-2,SVPKGDSGYT
TRBV29-1,-,TRBJ1-2,SVELLDDYGYT
TRBV30,few,TRBJ2-7,AWSVGVAGGIYEQY
TRBV2,-,TRBJ1-2,ASGDDRPNYGYT
TRBV7-2,few,TRBJ2-7,ASSLGELYEQY
TRBV13,-,TRBJ2-1,ASSSQPREQF
TRBV5-1,-,TRBJ1-1,ASSPGQGRPEAF
TRBV12-5,few,TRBJ1-5,ASGLAQGYGQPQH
TRBV13,-,TRBJ1-2,ASSSGGVHGYT
TRBV7-2,-,TRBJ2-1,ASSLVGGEQF
TRBV30,once,TRBJ2-6,ASVKKNDYSGANVLT
TRBV7-9,-,TRBJ2-2,ASSAAGVGGELF
TRBV7-2,-,TRBJ2-1,ASSPDLASYNEQF
TRBV2,few,TRBJ1-1,ASSEGQGGMNTEAF
TRBV5-1,once,TRBJ2-3,ASSLQGQGASDTQY
TRBV5-6,few,TRBJ2-1,ASSVSGGAYNEQF
TRBV6-5,-,TRBJ2-2,ASTGSGELF
TRBV29-1,-,TRBJ2-5,SADRGRISETQY
TRBV5-6,-,TRBJ2-1,ASSLDSYNEQF
TRBV25-1,-,TRBJ2-7,ASRATINRDGSYEQY
TRBV7-8,-,TRBJ1-2,ASSYRGQGFIDGYT
TRBV30,-,TRBJ2-1,AWNYGSGGNEQF
TRBV27,-,TRBJ2-7,ASSENRPLSYEQY
TRBV15,-,TRBJ1-1,ATSSHLGANTEAF
TRBV13,-,TRBJ2-3,ASSLGGGRRGDTQY
TRBV9,-,TRBJ1-4,ASSPDPLSDRLTEKLF
TRBV7-2,-,TRBJ2-4,ASSLASGHIAKNIQY
TRBV4-3,few,TRBJ2-7,ASSQEWGTENYEQY
TRBV27,few,TRBJ1-2,ASSPSGTGYGYT
TRBV30,few,TRBJ1-5,AWSVVQGHQPQH
TRBV5-1,-,TRBJ1-2,ASSFGTEYGYT
TRBV9,-,TRBJ1-2,ASSVGGYGYT
TRBV7-8,few,TRBJ2-5,ASSSLADRTGGTQY
TRBV7-9,few,TRBJ2-3,ASSFGSDSTDTQY
TRBV5-1,-,TRBJ2-2,ASSPGTSGGELF
TRBV4-3,-,TRBJ1-2,ASSQDRGYGYT
TRBV2,-,TRBJ1-2,ASSESGSSRFGYT
TRBV14,once,TRBJ2-7,ASSQVWTGFYEQY
TRBV13,-,TRBJ2-1,ASSSDILAGGEQF
TRBV6-5,-,TRBJ2-5,ASSSRSGAQETQY